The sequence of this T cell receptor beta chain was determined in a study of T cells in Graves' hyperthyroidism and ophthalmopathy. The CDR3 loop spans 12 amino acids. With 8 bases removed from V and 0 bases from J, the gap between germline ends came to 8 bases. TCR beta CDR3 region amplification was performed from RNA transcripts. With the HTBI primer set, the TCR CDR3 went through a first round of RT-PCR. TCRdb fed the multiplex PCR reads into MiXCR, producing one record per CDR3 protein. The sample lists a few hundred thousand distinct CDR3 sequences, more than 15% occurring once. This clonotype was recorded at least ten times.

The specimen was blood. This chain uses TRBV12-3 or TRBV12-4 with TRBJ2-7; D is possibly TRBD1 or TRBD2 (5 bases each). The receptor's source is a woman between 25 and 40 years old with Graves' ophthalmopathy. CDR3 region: CASLGTSYEQYF. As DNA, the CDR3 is TGTGCCAGCCTAGGGACCTCCTACGAGCAGTACTTC.